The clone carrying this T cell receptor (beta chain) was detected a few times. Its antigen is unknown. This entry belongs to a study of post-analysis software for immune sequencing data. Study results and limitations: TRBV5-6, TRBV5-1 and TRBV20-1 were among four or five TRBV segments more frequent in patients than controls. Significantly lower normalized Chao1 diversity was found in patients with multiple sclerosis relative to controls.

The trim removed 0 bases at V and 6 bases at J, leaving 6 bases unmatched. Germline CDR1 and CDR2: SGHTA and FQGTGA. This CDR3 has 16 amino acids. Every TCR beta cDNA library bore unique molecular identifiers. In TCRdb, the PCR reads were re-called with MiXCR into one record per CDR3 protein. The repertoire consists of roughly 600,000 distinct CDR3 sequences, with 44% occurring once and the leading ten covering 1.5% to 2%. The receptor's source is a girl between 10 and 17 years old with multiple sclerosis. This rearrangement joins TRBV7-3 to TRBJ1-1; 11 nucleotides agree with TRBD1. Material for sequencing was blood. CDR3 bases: TGTGCCAGCAGCTTAACCGGGACAGGGGGGTTGGCTGAAGCTTTCTTT. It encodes CASSLTGTGGLAEAFF.